This T cell receptor (beta chain) was sequenced during a study of neurological immune-mediated disorders. Study-wide results and caveats: TCR clonal expansion peaked in HTLV-1-associated myelopathy patients and was lowest in multiple sclerosis patients.

V gave up 5 bases and J gave up 4 bases; unmatched junction bases: 6. The CDR3 covers 16 residues. Germline V lookup: CDR1 SEHNR, CDR2 FQNEAQ (reference sequence). This clonotype was found many times. Its target is not known. 5'RACE generated cDNA with 10-nucleotide random UMIs. TCRdb reprocessed the 5' RACE reads with MiXCR, giving one entry per CDR3 protein. The data contain about 76,000 distinct CDR3 sequences, about 15% of them seen just once; the ten biggest clones take up 15%. What was sequenced was PBMCs. The chain carries TRBV7-9 and TRBJ2-1, with 12 bases that match TRBD2. The sequence came from a woman aged 40 to 55 in good health. CDR3: CASSPSGGASYNEQFF. CDR3 DNA sequence: TGTGCCAGCAGCCCTAGCGGGGGGGCATCGTACAATGAGCAGTTCTTC. Full variable domain (missing parts from reference TRBV7-9 and TRBJ2-1): DTGVSQNPRHKITKRGQNVTFRCDPISEHNRLYWYRQTLGQGPEFLTYFQNEAQLEKSRLLSDRFSAERPKGSFSTLEIQRTEQGDSAMYLCASSPSGGASYNEQFFGPGTRLTVL.